Following are 30 T cell receptor beta chains from one sample sequenced in a study of T cell repertoires in cytomegalovirus infection. TCRdb itself ran the reads through MiXCR, one entry per CDR3 protein. The top ten clones hold roughly 6.5% of a sample with some 220,000 distinct CDR3 sequences, 6.5% of them seen once. The specimen was PBMCs. All receptors derive from a human donor in good health (CMV status not recorded). Some clones in this sample may be carry-over from other donors' samples.

This clonotype was detected ten times or more. Here the CDR3 reads CASSRGRNEQFF. The CDR3, as DNA: TGTGCCAGCAGCCGGGGCCGCAATGAGCAGTTCTTC. The genes are TRBV7-2 and TRBJ2-1, with D perhaps being TRBD1 or TRBD2 (5 bases each). CDR1 is SGHTA, CDR2 FQGNSA, per germline. Trimming removed 5 bases at V and 6 bases at J, with 8 bases between. The CDR3 sequence is 12 residues long.

In its sample, this clonotype was seen many times. The V gene is TRBV7-9, the J gene TRBJ1-5, with no clear D. Trimming left V 1 base short and J 14 bases short, with 15 bases between. The germline gives CDR1 SEHNR, CDR2 FQNEAQ (reference sequence). The CDR3 runs 13 residues. The CDR3 sequence is CASSLDLLSPKHF. The CDR3 DNA follows: TGTGCCAGCAGCTTAGATTTGCTCAGCCCCAAGCATTTT.

The chain employs TRBV25-1 and TRBJ1-1, with a possible D match to TRBD1 (5 bases). The V and J ends lost 0 bases and 4 bases respectively, with 12 bases between them. The CDR3 extends over 15 amino acids. Germline V gives CDR1 MGHDK, CDR2 SYGVNS. CDR3: CASSEYGGLGTEAFF. CDR3 DNA: TGTGCCAGCAGTGAATACGGGGGGTTGGGCACTGAAGCTTTCTTT.

This clonotype was recorded at least ten times. The V call is TRBV4-2, the J call TRBJ1-2, with TRBD1 as a possible D gene (5 bases). Germline V gene data show CDR1 as LGHNA and CDR2 as YNFKEQ. V gave up 4 bases and J gave up 1 base, with 10 bases separating them. The CDR3 is 14 amino acids. This CDR3 reads CASSPEGVNYGYTF. For the CDR3, the DNA is TGTGCCAGCAGCCCCGAAGGGGTTAACTATGGCTACACCTTC.

The chain couples TRBV6-5 to TRBJ2-1, with 7 positions matching TRBD1. The V gene's germline CDR1 is MNHEY and CDR2 SVGAGI. This CDR3 has 16 residues. V was pared by 10 bases and J by 1 base, with 13 bases of the junction left unmatched. CDR3 in amino acids: CATQTTGLSSYNEQFF. Here the CDR3 DNA reads TGTGCCACCCAAACGACAGGGCTCAGTTCCTACAATGAGCAGTTCTTC.

This clonotype was observed many times. The V and J genes are TRBV7-9 and TRBJ2-1; D may be TRBD1 or TRBD2 (5 bases each). Trimming left V 0 bases short and J 3 bases short, with 9 bases between. This CDR3 region has 15 residues. Germline V gene sequence: CDR1 SEHNR, CDR2 FQNEAQ (reference sequence). CDR3 sequence: CASSLAGTLYNEQFF. As DNA, the CDR3 is TGTGCCAGCAGCTTAGCCGGGACGCTCTACAATGAGCAGTTCTTC.

The chain carries TRBV7-9 and TRBJ2-1; 9 bases map to TRBD2. The V and J ends lost 7 bases and 3 bases, in that order; junction bases with no gene match: 4. The CDR3 runs 14 residues. Germline CDR1 reads SEHNR; CDR2 reads FQNEAQ (reference sequence). CDR3 nucleotides: TGTGCCAGCACCCCTAGCGGGGTCTACAATGAGCAGTTCTTC. Translation: CASTPSGVYNEQFF.

In its sample, this clonotype was seen a few times. This sequence joins TRBV3-1 and TRBJ2-3; unclear D gene. The V end lost 2 bases, the J end lost 4 bases, and 16 bases lay between the germline ends. Germline CDR1 is LGHDT and CDR2 is YNNKEL (reference sequence). This CDR3 spans 16 amino acids. CDR3 sequence reads: CASSQRNDLRPDTQYF. The DNA of the CDR3 is TGTGCCAGCAGCCAAAGAAATGACTTAAGACCAGATACGCAGTATTTT.

This clonotype showed up many times. In nucleotides, the CDR3 is TGTGCCAGCAGCTTATGGGTGTCGAGCGGGGGTGAAGATACGCAGTATTTT. Its protein product is CASSLWVSSGGEDTQYF. This chain joins TRBV7-2 and TRBJ2-3; 8 bases align to TRBD2. CDR1 is SGHTA, CDR2 FQGNSA, per germline. Trimming at V came to 2 bases and at J to 5 bases, leaving 12 bases not matched to a gene. This CDR3 is built from 17 residues.

This clonotype was counted many times. The CDR3 loop is CSARSSGGYNEQFF. The CDR3 DNA is TGCAGTGCTAGAAGTAGCGGGGGATACAATGAGCAGTTCTTC. The J gene is TRBJ2-1, the V gene TRBV20-1; the match to TRBD2 covers 9 bases. The J segment lost 4 bases and the V segment lost 2 bases, leaving 3 bases of the junction unmatched. The germline V gene encodes CDR1 DFQATT and CDR2 SNEGSKA (reference sequence). This CDR3 region has 14 residues.

In this sample, this clonotype turned up many times. The rearrangement joins TRBV29-1 to TRBJ1-3; a possible D gene is TRBD1 (5 bases). Germline assignment: CDR1 SQVTM and CDR2 ANQGSEA. The CDR3 totals 13 residues. Trimming removed 4 bases at V and 3 bases at J, with 10 bases between. The CDR3 sequence is CSVGGTGGNTIYF. Here the CDR3 DNA reads TGCAGCGTTGGAGGGACCGGTGGAAACACCATATATTTT.

This clonotype was detected many times. This chain joins TRBV7-2 and TRBJ2-2, with TRBD1 as a possible D gene (6 bases). The V gene's germline CDR1 is SGHTA and CDR2 FQGNSA. CDR3 length equals 15 residues. Trimming shortened V by 1 base and J by 5 bases, and 11 bases separated the two germline ends. Written as DNA, the CDR3 is TGTGCCAGCAGCTTAGTACAGGGAAGGACCGGGGAGCTGTTTTTT. Protein product: CASSLVQGRTGELFF.

The chain combines TRBV20-1 with TRBJ1-1, with 9 bases aligning to TRBD1. V trimming: 6 bases; J trimming: 2 bases; junction bases outside the gene matches: 10. There are 15 residues in the CDR3. Germline V lookup: CDR1 DFQATT, CDR2 SNEGSKA (reference sequence). The CDR3 DNA follows: TGCAGTGCCTGGGGGGGGACAGGGATCAACACTGAAGCTTTCTTT. Its translation: CSAWGGTGINTEAFF.

The rearrangement uses TRBV29-1 and TRBJ1-2; D gene ambiguous. The length of the CDR3 is 8 residues. V dropped 5 bases and J dropped 8 bases, with 3 bases sitting between them. The germline V gene encodes CDR1 SQVTM and CDR2 ANQGSEA. The CDR3 loop is CSVSGYTF. The DNA for the CDR3 is TGCAGCGTTTCCGGCTACACCTTC.

There are a few counts of this clonotype. CDR3 sequence: CASSPGTSAYNEQFF. CDR3 sequence (DNA): TGTGCCAGTAGTCCAGGGACTAGCGCGTACAATGAGCAGTTCTTC. The chain has TRBV19 and TRBJ2-1; 10 nucleotides agree with TRBD2. The CDR3 spans 15 residues. V was pared by 5 bases and J by 4 bases, with 5 bases of the junction left unmatched. Germline-derived CDR1 and CDR2 are LNHDA and SQIVND (reference sequence).

The table lists this clonotype with many counts. This chain links TRBV7-2 with TRBJ2-7; D may correspond to TRBD1 or TRBD2 (5 bases each). The CDR3 is made up of 16 amino acids. Germline assignment: CDR1 SGHTA and CDR2 FQGNSA. Trimming took 1 base from V and 2 from J, leaving 15 bases between them. CDR3 coding DNA: TGTGCCAGCAGCTTAGGAGGGACCGGTACCACCTACGAGCAGTACTTC. This codes for CASSLGGTGTTYEQYF.

This clonotype was seen repeatedly, ten times or more. The chain employs TRBV6-6 and TRBJ2-2; D is perhaps TRBD2 (6 bases). Germline values: CDR1 MNHNY, CDR2 SVGAGI (reference sequence). V was clipped by 6 bases and J by 3 bases, with 20 bases between them. The CDR3 runs to 17 residues. CDR3 DNA sequence: TGTGCCAGCAGAGCAACCCTAGCGAGTGGTTACACCGGGGAGCTGTTTTTT. As protein: CASRATLASGYTGELFF.

V and J are TRBV29-1 and TRBJ1-2; maybe TRBD1 (5 bases). Germline lookup yields CDR1 SQVTM and CDR2 ANQGSEA. V was pared by 7 bases and J by 2 bases, with 11 bases between. CDR3 length: 12 amino acids. The chain's CDR3 is CSANEGNYGYTF. CDR3 nucleotides: TGCAGCGCTAATGAGGGGAACTATGGCTACACCTTC.

This clonotype was picked up many times. In nucleotides, the CDR3 is TGTGCCAGCGATCCCAGGGACAATCAGCCCCAGCATTTT. Its translation: CASDPRDNQPQHF. V and J are TRBV6-2 or TRBV6-3 and TRBJ1-5, with D perhaps matching TRBD1 (5 bases). This CDR3 is built from 13 residues. CDR1 MNHEY and CDR2 SVGEGT come from the germline V gene. V lost 8 bases and J 3 bases, leaving 11 bases between the germline ends.

This clonotype was picked up many times. The V gene is TRBV10-3, the J gene TRBJ2-7, with TRBD1 matching over 7 bases. The CDR3 spans 16 residues. V was clipped by 0 bases and J by 3 bases; unmatched bases: 8. CDR1 ENHRY and CDR2 SYGVKD come from the germline V gene. CDR3 DNA sequence: TGTGCCATCAGTGAGTCCCCTACGGACAGGAGCTACGAGCAGTACTTC. Residues: CAISESPTDRSYEQYF.

This clonotype showed up many times. The chain links TRBV7-3 to TRBJ1-1; 7 bases align to TRBD1. V lost 9 bases and J lost 4; bases outside the gene matches: 14. Germline values: CDR1 SGHTA, CDR2 FQGTGA. This CDR3 contains 15 residues. CDR3 nucleotides: TGTGCCAGAAACCGAAGGACAGGTTTAATCACTGAAGCTTTCTTT. The encoded protein is CARNRRTGLITEAFF.

The rearrangement links TRBV2 to TRBJ1-4, with D maybe TRBD1 (5 bases). This CDR3 region has 14 residues. V lost 3 bases and J lost 6, with 11 bases in between. Germline CDR1 is SNHLY and CDR2 is FYNNEI. In nucleotides, the CDR3 is TGTGCCAGCAGTGATAGAAGAGGGGATGAAAAACTGTTTTTT. This encodes CASSDRRGDEKLFF.

This clonotype came up many times. The rearrangement links TRBV2 to TRBJ1-1; D not certain. The CDR3 sequence is 12 residues long. Trimming pared 10 bases from V and 0 bases from J, leaving 9 bases between. CDR1 is SNHLY, CDR2 FYNNEI, per germline. As DNA, the CDR3 is TGTGCCAATAGGTGGGTGAACACTGAAGCTTTCTTT. Amino acid sequence: CANRWVNTEAFF. The full variable domain, completed using reference TRBV2 and TRBJ1-1, is EPEVTQTPSHQVTQMGQEVILRCVPISNHLYFYWYRQILGQKVEFLVSFYNNEISEKSEIFDDQFSVERPDGSNFTLKIRSTKLEDSAMYFCANRWVNTEAFFGQGTRLTVV.

This clonotype appeared many times. The gene calls are TRBV4-1 and TRBJ2-2, with TRBD2 identical over 12 bases. Per germline, CDR1 MGHRA and CDR2 YSYEKL. With 5 bases clipped from V and 6 bases from J, the junction kept 10 bases outside the gene matches. This CDR3 has 17 amino acids. The CDR3 region is CASSSRLAGGLAGELFF. Here the CDR3 DNA reads TGCGCCAGCAGCTCCCGGCTAGCGGGGGGGCTGGCCGGGGAGCTGTTTTTT.

This clonotype was detected many times. CDR3 nucleotides: TGTGCCAGCAGTCTGGTACTAGCGGGGGGCCTGGGTAGCACAGATACGCAGTATTTT. It translates to CASSLVLAGGLGSTDTQYF. This chain joins TRBV7-2 and TRBJ2-3; 12 bases map to TRBD2. V lost 6 bases and J lost 0; bases outside the gene matches: 13. The length of the CDR3 is 19 residues. Germline V gene data show CDR1 as SGHTA and CDR2 as FQGNSA. The variable domain in full, with the rest retrieved from reference TRBV7-2 and TRBJ2-3, is GAGVSQSPSNKVTEKGKDVELRCDPISGHTALYWYRQSLGQGLEFLIYFQGNSAPDKSGLPSDRFSAERTGGSVSTLTIQRTQQEDSAVYLCASSLVLAGGLGSTDTQYFGPGTRLTVL.

The table lists this clonotype with many counts. The chain is built from TRBV9 and TRBJ1-1; 10 positions agree with TRBD1. The CDR3 covers 16 residues. The V gene end was trimmed by 2 bases and the J gene end by 0 bases; junction bases not matched to a gene: 4. The V gene's germline CDR1 is SGDLS and CDR2 YYNGEE. CDR3 coding DNA: TGTGCCAGCAGCGTGGGACAGGGGTTCATGAACACTGAAGCTTTCTTT. Protein product: CASSVGQGFMNTEAFF. The variable domain in full, with the rest retrieved from reference TRBV9 and TRBJ1-1, is DSGVTQTPKHLITATGQRVTLRCSPRSGDLSVYWYQQSLDQGLQFLIQYYNGEERAKGNILERFSAQQFPDLHSELNLSSLELGDSALYFCASSVGQGFMNTEAFFGQGTRLTVV.

This clonotype has at least ten counts. The V call is TRBV20-1, the J call TRBJ2-1, with D perhaps matching TRBD1 (6 bases). This CDR3 spans 12 amino acids. Germline V lookup: CDR1 DFQATT, CDR2 SNEGSKA (reference sequence). The V end lost 3 bases, the J end lost 10 bases, and 13 bases lay between the germline ends. This CDR3 reads CSARRGSREQFF. The CDR3 DNA is TGCAGTGCTAGGAGGGGGTCCAGGGAGCAGTTCTTC.

At least ten counts were recorded for this clonotype. V is TRBV6-5 and J is TRBJ1-2, with 9 positions matching TRBD1. The CDR3 spans 13 residues. V was clipped by 6 bases and J by 5 bases; unmatched bases: 4. CDR1 and CDR2 (germline): MNHEY, SVGAGI. CDR3 sequence reads: CASRPGTGYGYTF. CDR3 DNA: TGTGCCAGCAGACCCGGGACAGGGTATGGCTACACCTTC.

The chain links TRBV4-3 to TRBJ1-2; D ambiguous. Germline values: CDR1 LGHNA, CDR2 YSLEER. The CDR3 length is 18 residues. V dropped 1 base and J dropped 8 bases, with 26 bases sitting between them. The CDR3 loop is CASSQVITTAVPLGGYTF. The CDR3 DNA reads TGCGCCAGCAGCCAAGTAATCACGACGGCAGTTCCCTTGGGGGGCTACACCTTC.

This clonotype was observed many times. The V gene is TRBV5-4, the J gene TRBJ2-2, with 8 bases identical to TRBD2. CDR3 length equals 18 residues. Germline assignment: CDR1 SGHNT and CDR2 YYREEE (reference sequence). Trimming removed 4 bases from V and 0 bases from J; junction bases left unmatched: 11. The CDR3 DNA sequence: TGTGCCAGCAGCCCCGTGGCGGGGGGCCGCGCGAACACCGGGGAGCTGTTTTTT. The encoded protein is CASSPVAGGRANTGELFF.